What follows are 26 T cell receptor beta chains derived from one specimen sequenced in a study of cytomegalovirus exposure and HLA in healthy donors. PCR employed 60 Vbeta and 13 Jbeta primers. Sequenced by immunoSEQ multiplex PCR; TCRdb stores in-frame clones only, minus some. In the table there are about 160,000 clones, over 65% of which are singletons. Sequencing was done on a sample of PBMCs. The source is a man aged 35-49 years in good health and CMV-seropositive.

The chain employs TRBV18 and TRBJ2-1; D possibly corresponds to TRBD1 (5 bases). Trimming removed 3 bases at V and 4 bases at J, with 7 bases between. The CDR3 is 13 amino acids. Germline CDR1 and CDR2: KGHSH and LQKENI. CDR3 protein: CASSPTVYNEQFF. The CDR3, as DNA: TGTGCCAGCTCACCGACAGTATACAATGAGCAGTTCTTC.

The genes are TRBV5-1 and TRBJ2-5; 7 bases are a match to TRBD1. Trimming cost V 0 bases and J 3 bases; bases outside gene matches: 5. Germline V CDR1 and CDR2: SGHRS, YFSETQ. This CDR3 region has 15 residues. CDR3 amino acids: CASSLAGQKKETQYF. CDR3 in DNA: TGCGCCAGCAGCTTGGCGGGACAGAAGAAAGAGACCCAGTACTTC.

The chain is built from TRBV25-1 and TRBJ1-2, with D possibly being TRBD1 (5 bases). V gave up 6 bases and J gave up 7 bases, with 12 bases separating them. The germline V gene encodes CDR1 MGHDK and CDR2 SYGVNS. The CDR3 is made up of 12 amino acids. CDR3 amino acids: CASRAGGCGYTF. CDR3 coding DNA: TGTGCCAGCAGGGCGGGGGGGTGTGGCTACACCTTC.

This chain uses TRBV9 with TRBJ1-1; tentative D call: TRBD1 (6 bases). CDR3 length: 15 amino acids. V gave up 0 bases and J gave up 1 base, with 10 bases separating them. CDR1 SGDLS and CDR2 YYNGEE come from the germline V gene. Here the CDR3 DNA reads TGTGCCAGCAGCGTAGCGACAGGAGGGAACACTGAAGCTTTCTTT. Translated, it gives CASSVATGGNTEAFF.

V gene TRBV7-2 combines with J gene TRBJ2-7; 11 bases align to TRBD2. The CDR3 covers 15 residues. Germline lookup yields CDR1 SGHTA and CDR2 FQGNSA. J was trimmed by 2 bases and V by 5 bases; bases with no gene match: 5. The CDR3 DNA follows: TGTGCCAGCAGCGGCCTAGCGGGGGGCCCCTACGAGCAGTACTTC. Its protein product is CASSGLAGGPYEQYF. The variable domain in full, completed from reference TRBV7-2 and TRBJ2-7, reads GAGVSQSPSNKVTEKGKDVELRCDPISGHTALYWYRQSLGQGLEFLIYFQGNSAPDKSGLPSDRFSAERTGGSVSTLTIQRTQQEDSAVYLCASSGLAGGPYEQYFGPGTRLTVT.

The genes are TRBV9 and TRBJ1-4; D remains unclear. This CDR3 comprises 12 residues. Trimming took off 0 bases at V and 13 bases at J, with 10 bases between the two ends. Germline V gives CDR1 SGDLS, CDR2 YYNGEE. The CDR3 nucleotides are TGTGCCAGCAGCGTAGTTTTGTGTAGACTGTTTTTT. This gives the protein CASSVVLCRLFF.

The V and J genes are TRBV5-1 and TRBJ2-1, with TRBD1 identical over 7 bases. Germline V gene data show CDR1 as SGHRS and CDR2 as YFSETQ. The J segment lost 6 bases and the V segment lost 6 bases, leaving 6 bases of the junction unmatched. The CDR3 covers 13 residues. The CDR3 DNA reads as TGCGCCAGCAACCCGTCAGGGGGCAATGAGCAGTTCTTC. Its translation is CASNPSGGNEQFF.

This chain uses TRBV5-1 with TRBJ2-1; 8 positions match TRBD2. V was clipped by 2 bases and J by 5 bases; unmatched bases: 6. From germline, CDR1 is SGHRS and CDR2 YFSETQ. The CDR3 runs to 15 residues. This CDR3 reads CASSFNSGVNNEQFF. The CDR3 bases are TGCGCCAGCAGCTTCAATAGCGGGGTAAACAATGAGCAGTTCTTC.

V and J are TRBV7-2 and TRBJ1-3; D is uncertain. Germline CDR1 reads SGHTA; CDR2 reads FQGNSA. The CDR3 covers 15 residues. Trimming took 4 bases from V and 0 from J, leaving 10 bases between them. The DNA of the CDR3 is TGTGCCAGCAGCTACCGGGTGAGCTCTGGAAACACCATATATTTT. Translating gives CASSYRVSSGNTIYF.

This clone was detected once. V gene TRBV5-1 combines with J gene TRBJ2-7, with 7 bases fitting TRBD1. CDR1 SGHRS and CDR2 YFSETQ come from the germline V gene. Germline trimming cut 0 bases from V and 6 bases from J; bases unmatched to any gene: 18. CDR3 length equals 18 residues. The CDR3 DNA is TGCGCCAGCAGCTTGGAACCTAACCTGGGACAGACCAGGGTCGAGCAGTACTTC. Translating it yields CASSLEPNLGQTRVEQYF.

The chain uses TRBV29-1 and TRBJ1-5; D is unclear. CDR1 is SQVTM, CDR2 ANQGSEA, per germline. V gave up 5 bases and J gave up 9 bases, with 5 bases separating them. The CDR3 runs to 9 residues. The CDR3 bases are TGCAGCGTTCGACTGCCCCAGCATTTT. It yields the protein CSVRLPQHF. Complete variable domain (other parts from reference TRBV29-1 and TRBJ1-5): SAVISQKPSRDICQRGTSLTIQCQVDSQVTMMFWYRQQPGQSLTLIATANQGSEATYESGFVIDKFPISRPNLTFSTLTVSNMSPEDSSIYLCSVRLPQHFGDGTRLSIL.

J is TRBJ2-7 and V is TRBV25-1; no firm D call. V lost 5 bases, J lost 7 bases, and 15 bases lay in between. CDR3 size: 13 residues. From germline, CDR1 is MGHDK and CDR2 SYGVNS. The CDR3 region has the DNA TGTGCCAGCAGTACTATAAACCTTAGGGAGCAGTACTTC. As protein: CASSTINLREQYF.

The rearrangement links TRBV6-1 to TRBJ2-1; 9 bases agree with TRBD2. CDR3 length: 15 amino acids. CDR1 and CDR2 from the germline V gene are MNHNS and SASEGT. V lost 6 bases to trimming and J lost 10 bases; unmatched junction nucleotides: 13. The chain's CDR3 is CASSATSGTPYEQFF. CDR3 sequence (DNA): TGTGCCAGCAGCGCGACTAGCGGTACACCCTACGAGCAGTTCTTC.

The rearrangement links TRBV5-8 to TRBJ1-1; a weak D match, TRBD1 (6 bases). The CDR3 length is 14 residues. The V gene's germline CDR1 is SGHTS and CDR2 YDEGEE. V was trimmed by 6 bases and J by 4 bases, leaving 16 bases between them. The CDR3 region has the DNA TGTGCCAGCACCTTAGAAGGGGGATTCACTGAAGCTTTCTTT. This sequence encodes CASTLEGGFTEAFF.

This sequence joins TRBV9 and TRBJ1-2; TRBD1 matches at 8 bases. This CDR3 has 13 amino acids. Germline-derived CDR1 and CDR2 are SGDLS and YYNGEE. V was clipped by 4 bases and J by 4 bases; unmatched bases: 3. The CDR3 bases are TGTGCCAGCAGCAAAGGGACAGGCTATGGCTACACCTTC. Translated: CASSKGTGYGYTF.

The chain joins TRBV14 to TRBJ2-7, with 7 bases identical to TRBD2. This CDR3 has 13 amino acids. CDR1 and CDR2 (germline): SGHDN, FVKESK. The junction had 2 bases not matched to a gene; V was cut back by 0 bases and J by 6 bases. CDR3: CASSQDGGSEQYF. The CDR3 bases are TGTGCCAGCAGCCAAGACGGGGGGAGCGAGCAGTACTTC.

This chain links TRBV7-3 with TRBJ2-3; TRBD2 matches at 7 bases. There are 16 residues in the CDR3. Germline CDR1 SGHTA, CDR2 FQGTGA. The V segment lost 2 bases and the J segment 2 bases; nucleotides outside the gene matches: 7. In DNA form, the CDR3 reads TGTGCCAGCAGCTTAGTAGGTAGCGGGCCCACAGATACGCAGTATTTT. This translates into CASSLVGSGPTDTQYF.

The chain recombines TRBV11-2 with TRBJ1-5; D may be TRBD1 (5 bases). V dropped 2 bases and J dropped 2 bases, with 7 bases sitting between them. The CDR3 extends over 14 amino acids. Germline loops: CDR1 SGHAT, CDR2 FQNNGV. The chain's CDR3 is CASSLPGRNQPQHF. The CDR3 DNA sequence: TGTGCCAGCAGCTTACCAGGGCGCAATCAGCCCCAGCATTTT.

The rearrangement uses TRBV30 and TRBJ2-6; TRBD1 aligns across 10 bases. V was pared by 4 bases and J by 4 bases, with 7 bases of the junction left unmatched. There are 16 residues in the CDR3. Germline CDR1 GTSNPN, CDR2 SVGIG (reference sequence). The CDR3 nucleotides read TGTGCCTGGACGGGACAGGGGTTAAGAGGGGCCAACGTCCTGACTTTC. Translated, it gives CAWTGQGLRGANVLTF.

The chain employs TRBV9 and TRBJ2-4, with D uncertain. Between the trimmed V and J ends, which lost 0 bases and 4 bases, there was a span of 8 bases. Germline CDR1 reads SGDLS; CDR2 reads YYNGEE. This CDR3 has 14 residues. The CDR3 DNA is TGTGCCAGCAGCGTAGGAGACTCGAAAAACATTCAGTACTTC. This gives the protein CASSVGDSKNIQYF.

This clone has more than one count but fewer than ten. J is TRBJ1-1 and V is TRBV5-1; no firm D call. Germline CDR1 reads SGHRS; CDR2 reads YFSETQ. V dropped 0 bases and J dropped 5 bases, with 14 bases sitting between them. The CDR3 is 15 amino acids. CDR3 DNA: TGCGCCAGCAGCTTGGCGGGCGGGTTGGGGACTGAAGCTTTCTTT. This gives the protein CASSLAGGLGTEAFF.

V gene TRBV4-1 combines with J gene TRBJ1-4; 9 positions match TRBD1. In germline, CDR1 is MGHRA, CDR2 YSYEKL. V gave up 1 base and J gave up 2 bases; unmatched junction bases: 2. CDR3 length: 16 amino acids. As DNA, the CDR3 is TGCGCCAGCAGCCAAGGGACAGGGGCGACTAATGAAAAACTGTTTTTT. This sequence encodes CASSQGTGATNEKLFF.

The sample holds a few counts of this clone. The chain carries TRBV7-8 and TRBJ1-5, with D possibly matching TRBD1 (5 bases). V was clipped by 3 bases and J by 4 bases, with 10 bases between them. Germline CDR1 and CDR2: SGHVS and FQNEAQ. This CDR3 has 14 amino acids. The DNA of the CDR3 is TGTGCCAGCAGCTTCGGACACCGTAATCAGCCCCAGCATTTT. The encoded protein is CASSFGHRNQPQHF.

This clone was found once. The chain's CDR3 is CASSLSQRNTEAFF. Here the CDR3 DNA reads TGTGCCAGCAGCTTGAGCCAGCGGAACACTGAAGCTTTCTTT. The chain combines TRBV5-5 with TRBJ1-1, with D unresolved. CDR1 and CDR2 (germline): SGHKS, YYEKEE (reference sequence). The CDR3 covers 14 residues. V lost 1 base to trimming and J lost 1 base, with 8 bases between them.

Here the CDR3 reads CASSVLDSGLEAFF. DNA of the CDR3: TGTGCCAGCAGCGTACTAGACAGTGGGCTTGAAGCTTTCTTT. This chain joins TRBV9 and TRBJ1-1; D may be TRBD1 (5 bases). Trimming took off 1 base at V and 7 bases at J, with 14 bases between the two ends. CDR3 length: 14 residues. Per the germline V gene, CDR1 is SGDLS and CDR2 is YYNGEE.

This clone has only a few counts. V is TRBV7-9 and J is TRBJ2-2; 8 nucleotides agree with TRBD2. Trimming took 5 bases from V and 0 from J; bases not matched to a gene: 5. There are 16 residues in the CDR3. Germline CDR1 reads SEHNR; CDR2 reads FQNEAQ (reference sequence). The CDR3 loop reads CASSPAGGSNTGELFF. As DNA, the CDR3 is TGTGCCAGCAGCCCCGCGGGGGGCTCGAACACCGGGGAGCTGTTTTTT.